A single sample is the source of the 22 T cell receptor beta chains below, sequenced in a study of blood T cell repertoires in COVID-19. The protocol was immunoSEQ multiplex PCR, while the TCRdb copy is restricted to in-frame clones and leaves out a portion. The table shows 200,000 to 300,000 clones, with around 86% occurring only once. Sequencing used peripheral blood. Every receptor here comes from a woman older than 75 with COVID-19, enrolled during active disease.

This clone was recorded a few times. CDR3 amino acids: CASSYTQGYEQYV. DNA for the CDR3: TGTGCCAGCAGTTACACTCAGGGGTACGAGCAGTACGTC. The chain combines TRBV6-6 with TRBJ2-7; tentative D call: TRBD1 (6 bases). CDR1 MNHNY and CDR2 SVGAGI come from the germline V gene (reference sequence). The CDR3 totals 13 residues. V was pared by 2 bases and J by 4 bases, with 9 bases between.

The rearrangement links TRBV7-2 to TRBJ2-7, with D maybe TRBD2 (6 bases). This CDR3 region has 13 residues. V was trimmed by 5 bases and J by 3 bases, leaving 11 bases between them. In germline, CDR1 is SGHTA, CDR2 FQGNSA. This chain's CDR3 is CASSRGVSYEQYF. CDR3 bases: TGTGCCAGCAGCCGCGGGGTCAGCTACGAGCAGTACTTC.

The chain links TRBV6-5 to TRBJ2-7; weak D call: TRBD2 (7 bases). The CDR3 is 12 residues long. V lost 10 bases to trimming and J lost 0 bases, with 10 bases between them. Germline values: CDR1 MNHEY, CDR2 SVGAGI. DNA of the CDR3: TGTGCCACGAGGGGGGGCTCCTACGAGCAGTACTTC. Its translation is CATRGGSYEQYF.

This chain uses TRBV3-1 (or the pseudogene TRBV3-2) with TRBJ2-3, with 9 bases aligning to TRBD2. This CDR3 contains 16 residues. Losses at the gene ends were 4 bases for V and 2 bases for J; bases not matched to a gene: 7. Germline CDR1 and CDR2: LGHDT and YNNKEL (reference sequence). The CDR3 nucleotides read TGTGCCAGCAGCCCCCGACTAGCGGAATCCACAGATACGCAGTATTTT. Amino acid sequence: CASSPRLAESTDTQYF.

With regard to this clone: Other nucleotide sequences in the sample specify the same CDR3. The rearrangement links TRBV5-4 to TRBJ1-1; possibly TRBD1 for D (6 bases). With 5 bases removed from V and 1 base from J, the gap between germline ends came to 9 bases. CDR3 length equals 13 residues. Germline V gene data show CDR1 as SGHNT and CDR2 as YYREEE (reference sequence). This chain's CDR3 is CASSSGQNTEAFF. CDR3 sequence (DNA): TGTGCCAGCAGTTCGGGACAGAACACTGAAGCTTTCTTT.

The CDR3 reads CASSGSRGTSTNYGYTF. Here the CDR3 DNA reads TGTGCCAGTAGTGGGAGCAGGGGAACCTCCACTAACTATGGCTACACCTTC. The rearrangement joins TRBV19 to TRBJ1-2; D may be TRBD1 (6 bases). The germline V gene has CDR1 LNHDA and CDR2 SQIVND (reference sequence). The ends were cut back, 5 bases at V and 0 bases at J, with 19 bases in the middle. This CDR3 comprises 17 residues.

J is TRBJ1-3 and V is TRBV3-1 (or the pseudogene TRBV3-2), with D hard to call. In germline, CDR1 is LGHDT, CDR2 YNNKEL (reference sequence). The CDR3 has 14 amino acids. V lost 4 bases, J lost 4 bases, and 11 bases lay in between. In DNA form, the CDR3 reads TGTGCCAGCAGCCTGCCTCGACACGGAAACACCATATATTTT. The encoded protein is CASSLPRHGNTIYF.

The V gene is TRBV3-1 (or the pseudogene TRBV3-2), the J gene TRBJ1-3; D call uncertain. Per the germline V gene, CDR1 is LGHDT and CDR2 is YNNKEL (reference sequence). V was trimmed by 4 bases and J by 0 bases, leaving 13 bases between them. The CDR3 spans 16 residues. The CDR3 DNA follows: TGTGCCAGCAGCCTAGGGCGGGTGAACTCTGGAAACACCATATATTTT. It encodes CASSLGRVNSGNTIYF.

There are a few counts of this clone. CDR3 loop: CASSLWAFVNGYTF. As DNA, the CDR3 is TGTGCCAGCAGCCTCTGGGCATTCGTAAATGGCTACACCTTC. This chain joins TRBV6-2 or TRBV6-3 and TRBJ1-2; D gene ambiguous. V lost 6 bases and J lost 6, with 17 bases in between. Germline V lookup: CDR1 MNHEY, CDR2 SVGEGT. The CDR3 is 14 amino acids.

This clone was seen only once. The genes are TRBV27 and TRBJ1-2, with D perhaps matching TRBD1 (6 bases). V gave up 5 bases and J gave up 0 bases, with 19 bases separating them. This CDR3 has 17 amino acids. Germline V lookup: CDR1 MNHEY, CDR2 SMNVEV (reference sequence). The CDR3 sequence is CASSPRFYRATNYGYTF. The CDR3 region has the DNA TGTGCCAGCAGTCCCCGTTTTTACAGGGCTACTAACTATGGCTACACCTTC.

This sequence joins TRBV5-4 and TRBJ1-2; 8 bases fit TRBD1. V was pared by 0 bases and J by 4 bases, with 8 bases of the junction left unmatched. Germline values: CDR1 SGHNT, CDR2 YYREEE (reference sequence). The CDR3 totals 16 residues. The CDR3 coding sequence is TGTGCCAGCAGCTTGGGGAGGACAGGGAGCACCTATGGCTACACCTTC. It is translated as CASSLGRTGSTYGYTF.

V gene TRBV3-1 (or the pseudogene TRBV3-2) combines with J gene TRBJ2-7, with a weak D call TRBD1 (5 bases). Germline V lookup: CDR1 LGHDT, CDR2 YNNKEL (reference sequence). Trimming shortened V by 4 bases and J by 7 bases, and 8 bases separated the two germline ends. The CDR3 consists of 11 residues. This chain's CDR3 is CASSLKGEQYF. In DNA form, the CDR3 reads TGTGCCAGCAGCCTTAAGGGGGAGCAGTACTTC.

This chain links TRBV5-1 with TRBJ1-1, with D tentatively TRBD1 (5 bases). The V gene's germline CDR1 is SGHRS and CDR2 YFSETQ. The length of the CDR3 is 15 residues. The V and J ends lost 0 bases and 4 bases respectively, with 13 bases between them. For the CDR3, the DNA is TGCGCCAGCAGCTTGGACTGGGGGAGGAGCACTGAAGCTTTCTTT. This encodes CASSLDWGRSTEAFF.

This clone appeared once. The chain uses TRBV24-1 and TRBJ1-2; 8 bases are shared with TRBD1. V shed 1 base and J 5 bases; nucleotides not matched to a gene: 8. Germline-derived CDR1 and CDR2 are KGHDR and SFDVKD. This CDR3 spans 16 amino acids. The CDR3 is CATSDFSTGERYGYTF. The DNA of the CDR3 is TGTGCCACCAGTGATTTCTCGACAGGGGAGAGATATGGCTACACCTTC.

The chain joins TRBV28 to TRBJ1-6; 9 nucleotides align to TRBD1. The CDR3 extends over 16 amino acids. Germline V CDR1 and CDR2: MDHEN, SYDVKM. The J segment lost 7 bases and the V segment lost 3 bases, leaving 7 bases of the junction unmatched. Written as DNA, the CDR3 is TGTGCCAGCAGTTTGAGGGCAGGGACAGGGAATTCACCCCTCCACTTT. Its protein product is CASSLRAGTGNSPLHF.

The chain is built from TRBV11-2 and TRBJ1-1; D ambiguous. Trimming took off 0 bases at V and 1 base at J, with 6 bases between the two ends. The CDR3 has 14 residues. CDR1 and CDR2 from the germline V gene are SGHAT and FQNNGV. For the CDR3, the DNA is TGTGCCAGCAGCTTAGAGGAGGGGAACACTGAAGCTTTCTTT. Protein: CASSLEEGNTEAFF.

As DNA, the CDR3 is TGTGCCAGCAGCGTAGGTGAGGCGGGGAACTATGGCTACACCTTC. Protein sequence: CASSVGEAGNYGYTF. The J gene is TRBJ1-2, the V gene TRBV9; D gene unclear. CDR3 size: 15 residues. Trimming cost V 0 bases and J 2 bases, with 11 bases left between them. From germline, CDR1 is SGDLS and CDR2 YYNGEE.

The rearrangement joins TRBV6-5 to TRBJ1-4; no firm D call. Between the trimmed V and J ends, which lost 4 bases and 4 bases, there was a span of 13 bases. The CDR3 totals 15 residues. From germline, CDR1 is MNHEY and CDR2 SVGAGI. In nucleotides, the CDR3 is TGTGCCAGCAGTTCCCTCGCCGGGGTTAATGAAAAACTGTTTTTT. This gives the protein CASSSLAGVNEKLFF.

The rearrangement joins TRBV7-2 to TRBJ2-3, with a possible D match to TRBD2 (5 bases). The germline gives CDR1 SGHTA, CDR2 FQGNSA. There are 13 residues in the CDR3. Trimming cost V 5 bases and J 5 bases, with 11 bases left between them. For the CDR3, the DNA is TGTGCCAGCAGCCGGGGTAATTTAGATACGCAGTATTTT. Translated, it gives CASSRGNLDTQYF.

This CDR3 is CASSIANTGELFF. CDR3 in DNA: TGCGCCAGCAGCATCGCGAACACCGGGGAGCTGTTTTTT. The J gene is TRBJ2-2, the V gene TRBV5-1, with no clear D. Germline V gene lookup returns CDR1 SGHRS and CDR2 YFSETQ. The CDR3 has 13 amino acids. V dropped 4 bases and J dropped 0 bases, with 4 bases sitting between them.

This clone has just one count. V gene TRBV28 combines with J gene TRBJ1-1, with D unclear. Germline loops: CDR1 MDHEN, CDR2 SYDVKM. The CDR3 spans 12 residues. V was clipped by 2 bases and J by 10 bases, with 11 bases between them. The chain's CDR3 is CASSLREGSAFF. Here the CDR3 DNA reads TGTGCCAGCAGTTTACGGGAGGGTTCAGCTTTCTTT.

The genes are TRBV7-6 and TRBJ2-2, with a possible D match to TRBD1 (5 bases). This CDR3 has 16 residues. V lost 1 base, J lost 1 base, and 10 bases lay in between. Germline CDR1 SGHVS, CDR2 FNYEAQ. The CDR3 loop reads CASSLGWTLNTGELFF. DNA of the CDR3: TGTGCCAGCAGCTTAGGGTGGACACTGAACACCGGGGAGCTGTTTTTT.